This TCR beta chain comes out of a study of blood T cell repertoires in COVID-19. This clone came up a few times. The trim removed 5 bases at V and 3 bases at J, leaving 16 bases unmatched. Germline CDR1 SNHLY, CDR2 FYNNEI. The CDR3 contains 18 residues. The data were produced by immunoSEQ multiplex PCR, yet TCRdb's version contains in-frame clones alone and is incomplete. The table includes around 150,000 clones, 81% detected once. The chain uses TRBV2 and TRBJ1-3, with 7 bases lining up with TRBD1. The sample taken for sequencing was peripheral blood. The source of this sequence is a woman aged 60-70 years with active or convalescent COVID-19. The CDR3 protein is CASSTRSPRQGGGNTIYF. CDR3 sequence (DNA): TGTGCCAGCAGTACGCGCAGCCCCAGACAGGGTGGTGGAAACACCATATATTTT.